Below are 10 T cell receptor beta chains sequenced from a single sample in a study of brain metastases from non-small cell lung cancer. Assay: immunoSEQ multiplex PCR; the TCRdb copy retains only in-frame clones and omits some. Of 350 to 450 clones in the sample, around 86% are singletons; the top ten hold nearly 15%. Sequenced input: tumor-adjacent normal tissue. The receptors were sampled from a donor aged 40 or older with non-small cell lung cancer.

This chain uses TRBV18 with TRBJ2-4; the D is unclear. V was trimmed by 0 bases and J by 6 bases, leaving 9 bases between them. Germline V gives CDR1 KGHSH, CDR2 LQKENI. The CDR3 runs to 14 residues. CDR3 in amino acids: CASSPPSTRNIQYF. DNA for the CDR3: TGTGCCAGCTCACCACCCTCCACCAGAAACATTCAGTACTTC.

V and J are TRBV18 and TRBJ1-2, with TRBD1 matching over 8 bases. This CDR3 spans 15 amino acids. The ends lost 4 bases at V and 0 bases at J; junction bases unmatched: 4. The germline V gene has CDR1 KGHSH and CDR2 LQKENI. The CDR3 nucleotides are TGTGCCAGCTCACGACAGGGGACGACTAACTATGGCTACACCTTC. Translation gives CASSRQGTTNYGYTF. Drawing the rest from reference TRBV18 and TRBJ1-2, the complete variable domain is NAGVMQNPRHLVRRRGQEARLRCSPMKGHSHVYWYRQLPEEGLKFMVYLQKENIIDESGMPKERFSAEFPKEGPSILRIQQVVRGDSAAYFCASSRQGTTNYGYTFGSGTRLTVV.

The J gene is TRBJ2-7, the V gene TRBV9; D is unclear. Looked up from germline, CDR1 is SGDLS and CDR2 is YYNGEE. This CDR3 is 14 amino acids long. Trimming took off 3 bases at V and 2 bases at J, with 12 bases between the two ends. The CDR3 region has the DNA TGTGCCAGCAGCGCCGAGACTCTCGCCTACGAGCAGTACTTC. It codes for CASSAETLAYEQYF.

The chain has TRBV7-2 and TRBJ1-1; D is perhaps TRBD1 (6 bases). The CDR3 runs to 14 residues. V gave up 6 bases and J gave up 4 bases, with 15 bases separating them. Germline V lookup: CDR1 SGHTA, CDR2 FQGNSA. The CDR3 protein is CASSATGTSTEAFF. As DNA, the CDR3 is TGTGCCAGCAGTGCCACCGGGACATCCACTGAAGCTTTCTTT.

J is TRBJ1-6 and V is TRBV6-5, with D possibly being TRBD1 (6 bases). Trimming cost V 4 bases and J 3 bases, with 10 bases left between them. CDR3 size: 15 residues. CDR1 MNHEY and CDR2 SVGAGI come from the germline V gene. CDR3 in amino acids: CASSSGQNYNSPLHF. In DNA, the CDR3 is TGTGCCAGCAGTTCGGGACAAAACTATAATTCACCCCTCCACTTT.

This chain connects TRBV19 to TRBJ2-1; TRBD1 is a possible D gene (6 bases). V was trimmed by 7 bases and J by 4 bases, leaving 14 bases between them. This CDR3 region has 14 residues. Looked up from germline, CDR1 is LNHDA and CDR2 is SQIVND (reference sequence). Here the CDR3 reads CASTALGQYNEQFF. The CDR3 DNA follows: TGTGCCAGTACTGCCCTCGGACAGTACAATGAGCAGTTCTTC.

The rearrangement joins TRBV21-1 to TRBJ1-1. TRBV21-1 is noted as a pseudogene. The CDR3 is 15 amino acids. The CDR3 DNA reads as TGTGCCAGCAGCAGGGCGAGGGCTATGAACACTGAAGCTTTCTTT. This translates into CASSRARAMNTEAFF.

The V and J genes are TRBV19 and TRBJ1-5, with TRBD1 matching 8 bases. Germline V gene lookup returns CDR1 LNHDA and CDR2 SQIVND (reference sequence). This CDR3 region has 17 residues. Unmatched junction bases numbered 7, after V lost 1 base and J lost 2 bases. The CDR3 nucleotides read TGTGCCAGTAGTATAGGAGGACAGGGTTGGGGCAATCAGCCCCAGCATTTT. Amino acids: CASSIGGQGWGNQPQHF.

The genes are TRBV5-6 and TRBJ1-1; 8 bases are a match to TRBD1. V was pared by 3 bases and J by 1 base, with 2 bases of the junction left unmatched. Germline CDR1 is SGHDT and CDR2 is YYEEEE. The CDR3 spans 14 residues. This chain's CDR3 is CASSYTGGNTEAFF. The CDR3, as DNA: TGTGCCAGCAGCTATACAGGGGGGAACACTGAAGCTTTCTTT.

Turning to this clone: An end of the junction does not agree with germline; a read error may underlie this. The chain employs TRBV3-1 (or the pseudogene TRBV3-2) and TRBJ2-7; no firm D call. The germline V gene has CDR1 LGHDT and CDR2 YNNKEL (reference sequence). The CDR3 sequence is 15 residues long. DNA for the CDR3: TGTGCCAGCAGCCAAGCAAGAAGGGTTTCCTACGAGCAGTACTTT. It codes for CASSQARRVSYEQYF.